A selection of T cell receptor beta chains follows, all from one sample in a study of blood T cell repertoires in COVID-19. Measured with immunoSEQ multiplex PCR; TCRdb has only the in-frame clones, and not every one. The sample has some 80,000 clones; around nine tenths are singletons. Sequencing was done on a sample of peripheral blood. Source of these receptors: a woman of 80 years or more with active or convalescent COVID-19. Both conserved end residues are part of each CDR3. The D gene is left open where the match is weak. Some rows mark clone size as missing; the rest say once, few, many or name a class of expanded clone.

j_call clone_size d_call v_call cdr3_nt cdr3_aa
TRBJ2-4 . . TRBV11-2 TGTGCCAGCAGCTACAGGAGAGTAGCCAAAAACATTCAGTACTTC CASSYRRVAKNIQYF
TRBJ1-5 . . TRBV19 TGTGCCAGTAGTATCTTCGTGGACTTTAGCAATCAGCCCCAGCATTTT CASSIFVDFSNQPQHF
TRBJ2-7 . TRBD2 TRBV6-5 TGTGCCAGCAAGACCGGGGGGGCCTCCTACGAGCAGTACTTC CASKTGGASYEQYF
TRBJ2-7 . TRBD1 TRBV28 TGTGCCAGCAGGCCGACAGGGGCCTACGAGCAGTACTTC CASRPTGAYEQYF
TRBJ2-7 once TRBD1 TRBV29-1 TGCAGCGTTGAAGCAGGGGACAGCTCCTACGAGCAGTACTTC CSVEAGDSSYEQYF
TRBJ2-1 . TRBD2 TRBV5-1 TGCGCCAGCAGCTTGCAGCGGGGCTCCTACAATGAGCAGTTCTTC CASSLQRGSYNEQFF
TRBJ2-7 . . TRBV7-6 TGTGCCAGCAGCTTAGGGAGTACTCCTTACGAGCAGTACTTC CASSLGSTPYEQYF
TRBJ2-1 . TRBD1 TRBV6-4 TGTGCCAGCAGTGACTCCCGACAGGGCAGGGATGAGCAGTTCTTC CASSDSRQGRDEQFF
TRBJ2-5 . . TRBV5-4 TGTGCCAGCAGCCTGGGGGGCAGGGGCCAAGAGACCCAGTACTTC CASSLGGRGQETQYF
TRBJ2-7 . TRBD1 TRBV6-2/TRBV6-3 TGTGCCAGCAGTTACGGGCCCCGGGACAGTGGCTACGAGCAGTACTTC CASSYGPRDSGYEQYF
TRBJ2-5 . TRBD2 TRBV7-2 TGTGCCAGCAGCCCTACTAGGGGAGGGGAGACCCAGTACTTC CASSPTRGGETQYF
TRBJ2-7 . . TRBV6-5 TGTGCCAGCAGTTATAAGGACAGATCCTACGAGCAGTACTTC CASSYKDRSYEQYF
TRBJ2-3 . TRBD1 TRBV3-1/TRBV3-2 TGTGCCAGCAGCCTCCTCGGACAGGGGGCACCAACAGATACGCAGTATTTT CASSLLGQGAPTDTQYF
TRBJ2-7 few TRBD2 TRBV7-2 TGTGCCAGCAGCTTAAGCGGGATCAACGTGGACGAGCAGTACTTC CASSLSGINVDEQYF
TRBJ2-7 . . TRBV6-5 TGTGCCAGCAGTTACGGGGGCGGCTCCTACGAGCAGTACTTC CASSYGGGSYEQYF
TRBJ2-7 once . TRBV7-2 TGTGCCAGCAGCTTAAACGGAGGGGTTTCCTACGAGCAGTACTTC CASSLNGGVSYEQYF
TRBJ2-7 . . TRBV6-2/TRBV6-3 TGTGCCAGCAGTGCGTTTTACGAGCAGTACTTC CASSAFYEQYF
TRBJ2-5 . . TRBV5-5 TGTGCCAGCAGCTTGGAAGGTAGCCAGACCCAGTACTTC CASSLEGSQTQYF
TRBJ1-4 . . TRBV19 TGTGCCAGTAGTGCTTTGGGAGGGCCTAATGAAAAACTGTTTTTT CASSALGGPNEKLFF
TRBJ2-2 . TRBD2 TRBV4-2 TGTGCCAGCAGCCAAGATCTTAGCGGGGGGCCCGGTACCGGGGAGCTGTTTTTT CASSQDLSGGPGTGELFF
TRBJ2-1 . TRBD2 TRBV27 TGTGCCAGCAGTTTTCAAACTAGCGGGGGTAATGAGCAGTTCTTC CASSFQTSGGNEQFF
TRBJ1-6 few TRBD1 TRBV28 TGTGCCGCGATTAGACAGGGTGGTTCACCCCTCCACTTT CAAIRQGGSPLHF
TRBJ1-2 once . TRBV5-6 TGTGCCAGCAGCTCCTTAGGGGCACAGGGCTCGCGAACGAACTATGGCTACACCTTC CASSSLGAQGSRTNYGYTF
TRBJ1-5 few . TRBV28 TGTGCCAGCAGTTTAGAGTATCATCAGCCCCAGCATTTT CASSLEYHQPQHF
TRBJ2-3 . TRBD1 TRBV24-1 TGTGCCACCAGTGGCGTGGGACAGGCTTTCCCAGATACGCAGTATTTT CATSGVGQAFPDTQYF
TRBJ2-1 . TRBD2 TRBV4-3 TGCGCCAGCAGCCAAGGGGGGGGAGAACGAGAGCAGTTCTTC CASSQGGGEREQFF
TRBJ1-3 . . TRBV9 TGTGCCAGCAGCGTAGGGTTGGGCACGAACTCTGGAAACACCATATATTTT CASSVGLGTNSGNTIYF
TRBJ1-1 . TRBD1 TRBV18 TGTGCCAGCTCACCGTTTACTGGGACAGACGGCACTGAAGCTTTCTTT CASSPFTGTDGTEAFF
TRBJ2-7 . . TRBV6-1 TGTGCCAGCAGTGAAGCGCTATTTGGTTGGACACTCTACGAGCAGTACTTC CASSEALFGWTLYEQYF
TRBJ1-3 . . TRBV7-2 TGTGCCAGCAGCCCGGGGTCTGGAAACACCATATATTTT CASSPGSGNTIYF
TRBJ2-7 few TRBD2 TRBV18 TGTGCCAGCTCACAGACTAGCGGGGGTGCCTACGAGCAGTACTTC CASSQTSGGAYEQYF
TRBJ1-5 once . TRBV10-3 TGTGCCATCAGTGAGGGGCAGGGCAATCAGCCCCAGCATTTT CAISEGQGNQPQHF
TRBJ1-1 . . TRBV7-9 TGTGCCAGCAGCTTAGGGACATTGAACACTGAAGCTTTCTTT CASSLGTLNTEAFF
TRBJ1-6 . . TRBV21-1 TGTGCCACTCCGGGACAGGGCCATTCACCCCTCCACTTT CATPGQGHSPLHF
TRBJ1-1 . . TRBV29-1 TGCAGCGTTGAAGCCGTGCTCTGGGAGTCGGTCCTGAACACTGAAGCTTTCTTT CSVEAVLWESVLNTEAFF
TRBJ1-2 . TRBD1 TRBV7-3 TGTGCCAGCAGCTTACTCCCCTTGGCAGGGGGCAACTATGGCTACACCTTC CASSLLPLAGGNYGYTF